The rows below give T cell receptor beta chains drawn from one sample of a study of spatial heterogeneity in lung cancer. In TCRdb, the 5' RACE reads were re-called with MiXCR into one record per CDR3 protein. The sample shows under 35,000 distinct CDR3 sequences, 5.4% of them seen only once. This material consisted of PBMCs, taken at follow-up. The receptors stem from a female donor with early-stage non-small cell lung cancer. The CDR3 runs from the conserved cysteine through the conserved F or W. Each record gives: V gene, D gene, clone size, J gene, CDR3 DNA, CDR3 protein. A D gene is named only where the DNA matches it firmly. Clone size, where shown, is once, few, many, or a class for clones that have expanded.

TRBV3-1,-,many,TRBJ1-4,TGTGCCAGCAGCCAAGTCAGGGGTGAAAAACTGTTTTTT,CASSQVRGEKLFF
TRBV7-2,-,few,TRBJ2-3,TGTGCCAGCGGTGAGGGCTTCAGCACAGATACGCAGTATTTT,CASGEGFSTDTQYF
TRBV6-1,TRBD1,few,TRBJ2-7,TGTGCCAGCAGTGATACAGGGGGCCCCTACGAGCAGTACTTC,CASSDTGGPYEQYF
TRBV28,TRBD2,many,TRBJ2-3,TGTGCCAGCAGTTCCCCGACCCGGACTAGCGGGGGGGGGACAGATACGCAGTATTTT,CASSSPTRTSGGGTDTQYF
TRBV7-2,TRBD1,many,TRBJ1-2,TGTGCCAGCAGCTTGGACAGGGGGGTTGATGGCTACACCTTC,CASSLDRGVDGYTF
TRBV15,-,-,TRBJ1-3,TGTGCCACCAGCAGACAGCAGAATTCGTTTGGAAACACCATATATTTT,CATSRQQNSFGNTIYF
TRBV7-7,-,many,TRBJ2-7,TGTGCTAGCAGCTTAGGGGACGCGGGATCCTACGAGCAGTACTTC,CASSLGDAGSYEQYF
TRBV7-9,-,many,TRBJ1-1,TGTGCCAGCGCTCTGAACACTGAAGCTTTCTTT,CASALNTEAFF
TRBV6-5,-,once,TRBJ2-7,TGTGCCAGCAGTTGGAAAGGCGAGCAGTACTTC,CASSWKGEQYF
TRBV5-1,TRBD1,many,TRBJ1-2,TGCGCCAGCAGTTACACAGGGGGCCCAACTAACTATGGCTACACCTTC,CASSYTGGPTNYGYTF
TRBV12-3/TRBV12-4,-,many,TRBJ2-7,TGTGCCAGCACCCCGTCGGGAGTTTCCTACGAGCAGTACTTC,CASTPSGVSYEQYF
TRBV10-3,TRBD1,many,TRBJ2-1,TGTGCCATGCAAGAGGGGGCGGGCAATGAGCAGTTCTTC,CAMQEGAGNEQFF
TRBV28,-,-,TRBJ1-1,TGTGCCAGCAGAACGGGGGGAGGGATCGGCACTGAAGCTTTCTTT,CASRTGGGIGTEAFF
TRBV12-3/TRBV12-4,TRBD2,-,TRBJ2-1,TGTGCCATTACGAGGCGGGGGGGTCTGGATGAGCAGTTCTTC,CAITRRGGLDEQFF
TRBV20-1,TRBD2,many,TRBJ2-1,TGCAGTGCTAGAGATCTGCTAGCGGGTGACGATGAGCAGTTCTTC,CSARDLLAGDDEQFF
TRBV6-5,-,many,TRBJ1-5,TGTGCCAGCAGCATTAATATAGGGTTTCAGCCCCAGCATTTT,CASSINIGFQPQHF
TRBV19,TRBD1,many,TRBJ2-3,TGTGCCAGTAGTATCCGACAGGGGCCCGGCACAGATACGCAGTATTTT,CASSIRQGPGTDTQYF
TRBV27,-,medium-sized,TRBJ2-1,TGTGCCAGCAGTTTCGGAACCCAAGGTACCAATGAGCAGTTCTTC,CASSFGTQGTNEQFF
TRBV4-3,TRBD1,large,TRBJ2-1,TGCGCCAGCAGCCCGACCACAGGGGCCATGCAGTTCTTC,CASSPTTGAMQFF
TRBV10-3,-,many,TRBJ2-2,TGTGCCATCCGGCCCCAAGCGAACACCGGGGAGCTGTTTTTT,CAIRPQANTGELFF
TRBV3-1,TRBD2,many,TRBJ2-5,TGTGCCAGCAGCCAAGGGACTAGCGGGGTAGAGACCCAGTACTTC,CASSQGTSGVETQYF
TRBV15,-,few,TRBJ2-7,TGTGCCACCAGCCCCATGGGGGGTTGGGAGCAGTACTTC,CATSPMGGWEQYF
TRBV4-2,TRBD2,medium-sized,TRBJ2-2,TGTGCCAGCAGCCGTAGACTAGCGGATAACACCGGGGAGCTGTTTTTT,CASSRRLADNTGELFF
TRBV11-2,TRBD2,many,TRBJ2-7,TGTGCCAGCAGGTCCAGCGGGGGAAACGAGCAGTACTTC,CASRSSGGNEQYF
TRBV7-2,-,-,TRBJ1-5,TGTTCCAGCAGCTTAGCGTGGGGCCCGATTCAGCCCCAGCATTTT,CSSSLAWGPIQPQHF
TRBV29-1,TRBD1,many,TRBJ1-2,TGCAGCGCCGGGGACAGGGGGGGTTATGGCTACACCTTC,CSAGDRGGYGYTF
TRBV14,-,many,TRBJ1-2,TGTGCCAGCAGCCAAGATCTGGAGGGTGGCTACACCTTC,CASSQDLEGGYTF
TRBV30,-,many,TRBJ2-4,TGTGCCTGGGAGGGGGGAGGCATTCAGTACTTC,CAWEGGGIQYF
TRBV11-2,-,many,TRBJ1-2,TGTGCCAGCAGCCCCTCCGAGTCCTATGGCTACACCTTC,CASSPSESYGYTF
TRBV11-1,-,many,TRBJ2-2,TGTGCCAGCGCGGAGGGGAGCACCGGGGAGCTGTTTTTT,CASAEGSTGELFF
TRBV9,-,many,TRBJ2-1,TGTGCCAGCAGCGTTGCGGGGAACAATGAGCAGTTCTTC,CASSVAGNNEQFF
TRBV6-6,-,many,TRBJ2-7,TGTGCCAGCAGGACCCAGATAGGGGGCTACGAGCAGTACTTC,CASRTQIGGYEQYF
TRBV10-3,TRBD1,many,TRBJ2-7,TGTGCCATCAGTGAGTCGAAGGGGGCAGTCTCCTACGAGCAGTACTTC,CAISESKGAVSYEQYF
TRBV7-2,-,many,TRBJ2-7,TGTGCCAGCAGCTTAGCCATAACTAGAGTAGAGGTTCGGTACGAGCAGTACTTC,CASSLAITRVEVRYEQYF
TRBV25-1,TRBD1,many,TRBJ2-3,TGTGCCAGCAGTGGAGGCCAGAAACAGGGGGAAGACACAGATACGCAGTATTTT,CASSGGQKQGEDTDTQYF
TRBV7-9,TRBD1,few,TRBJ1-4,TGTGCCAGCAGTTCACAGACAGGGCGAAATGAAAAACTGTTTTTT,CASSSQTGRNEKLFF
TRBV6-5,-,many,TRBJ1-2,TGTGCCAGCGGCAAGAACTATGGCTACACCTTC,CASGKNYGYTF
TRBV7-2,TRBD2,many,TRBJ2-5,TGTGCCAGCAGTCGACTAGCGGGGGTAGAGACCCAGTACTTC,CASSRLAGVETQYF
TRBV12-3/TRBV12-4,-,many,TRBJ1-5,TGTGCCAGCAGTTTTGGACAGATTAGCAATCAGCCCCAGCATTTT,CASSFGQISNQPQHF
TRBV7-2,TRBD2,many,TRBJ2-5,TGTGCCAGCAGCTTAATGGGAGGGGCAGAGACCCAGTACTTC,CASSLMGGAETQYF
TRBV20-1,TRBD2,many,TRBJ2-1,TGCAGTGCCATTAGCGGGAGCTCCTACAATGAGCAGTTCTTC,CSAISGSSYNEQFF